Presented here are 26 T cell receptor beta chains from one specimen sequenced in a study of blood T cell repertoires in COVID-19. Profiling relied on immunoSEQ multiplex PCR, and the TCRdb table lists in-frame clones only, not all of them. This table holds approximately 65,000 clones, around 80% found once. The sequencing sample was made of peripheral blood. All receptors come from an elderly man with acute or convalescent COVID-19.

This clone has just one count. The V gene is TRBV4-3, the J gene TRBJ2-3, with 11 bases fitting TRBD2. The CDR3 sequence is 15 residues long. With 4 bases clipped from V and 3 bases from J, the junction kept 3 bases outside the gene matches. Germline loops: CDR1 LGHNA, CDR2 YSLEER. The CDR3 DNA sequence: TGCGCCAGCAGCCTTAGACTAGCGGGGACAGATACGCAGTATTTT. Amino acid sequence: CASSLRLAGTDTQYF.

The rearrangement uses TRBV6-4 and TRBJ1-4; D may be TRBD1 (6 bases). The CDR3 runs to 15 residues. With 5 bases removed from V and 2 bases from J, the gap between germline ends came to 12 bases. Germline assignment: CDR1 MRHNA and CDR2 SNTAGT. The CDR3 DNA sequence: TGTGCCAGCAGTTTTTCAGGGGCCACTAATGAAAAACTGTTTTTT. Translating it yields CASSFSGATNEKLFF.

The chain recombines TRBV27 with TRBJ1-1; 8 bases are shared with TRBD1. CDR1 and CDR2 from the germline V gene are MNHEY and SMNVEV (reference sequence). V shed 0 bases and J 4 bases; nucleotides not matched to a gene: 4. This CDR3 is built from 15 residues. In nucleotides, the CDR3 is TGTGCCAGCAGTTTATCCGCTACAGGGGGCACTGAAGCTTTCTTT. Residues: CASSLSATGGTEAFF.

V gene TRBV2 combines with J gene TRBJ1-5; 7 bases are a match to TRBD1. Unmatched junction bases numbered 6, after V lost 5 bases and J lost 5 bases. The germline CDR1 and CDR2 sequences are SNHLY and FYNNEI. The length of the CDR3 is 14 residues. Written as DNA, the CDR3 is TGTGCCAGCAGTCCCGGGACAGCTTATCAGCCCCAGCATTTT. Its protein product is CASSPGTAYQPQHF.

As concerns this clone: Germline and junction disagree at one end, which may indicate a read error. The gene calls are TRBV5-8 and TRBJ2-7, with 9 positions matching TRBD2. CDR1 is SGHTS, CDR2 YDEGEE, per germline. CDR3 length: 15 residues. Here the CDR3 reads CASTLVSSGEYGQYF. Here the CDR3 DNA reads TGTGCCAGCACCCTTGTGTCTAGCGGGGAGTACGGGCAGTACTTC.

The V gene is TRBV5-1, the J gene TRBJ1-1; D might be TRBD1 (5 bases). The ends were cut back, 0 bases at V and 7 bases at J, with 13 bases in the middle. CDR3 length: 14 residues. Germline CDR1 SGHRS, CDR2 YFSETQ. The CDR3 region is CASSLGDGRFEAFF. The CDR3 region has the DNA TGCGCCAGCAGCTTGGGGGACGGGAGGTTTGAAGCTTTCTTT.

CDR3 nucleotide sequence: TGTGCCAGCAGCTTGCGTTCGGGTATGAACACTGAAGCTTTCTTT. Translating gives CASSLRSGMNTEAFF. The chain has TRBV5-4 and TRBJ1-1; D not certain. V lost 1 base to trimming and J lost 0 bases, with 10 bases between them. Germline-derived CDR1 and CDR2 are SGHNT and YYREEE (reference sequence). This CDR3 has 15 residues.

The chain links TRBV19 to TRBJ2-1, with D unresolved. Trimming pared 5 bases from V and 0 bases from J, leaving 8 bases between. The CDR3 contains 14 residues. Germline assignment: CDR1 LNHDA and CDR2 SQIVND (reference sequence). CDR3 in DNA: TGTGCCAGTAGTGGCCAGGCCTCCTACAATGAGCAGTTCTTC. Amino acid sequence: CASSGQASYNEQFF.

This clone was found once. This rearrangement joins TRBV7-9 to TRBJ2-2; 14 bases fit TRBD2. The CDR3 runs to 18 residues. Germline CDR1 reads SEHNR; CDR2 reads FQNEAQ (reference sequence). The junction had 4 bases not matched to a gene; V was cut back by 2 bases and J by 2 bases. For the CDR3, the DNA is TGTGCCAGCAGCTTACCGGGACTAGCGGGGGAAAACACCGGGGAGCTGTTTTTT. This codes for CASSLPGLAGENTGELFF.

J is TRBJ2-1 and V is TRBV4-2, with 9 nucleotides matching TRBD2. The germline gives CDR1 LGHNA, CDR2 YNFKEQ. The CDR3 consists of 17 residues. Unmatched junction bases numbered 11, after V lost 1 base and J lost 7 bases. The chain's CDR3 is CASSQAGRRGGGNEQFF. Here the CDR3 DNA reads TGTGCCAGCAGCCAAGCGGGTCGGCGGGGGGGTGGGAATGAGCAGTTCTTC.

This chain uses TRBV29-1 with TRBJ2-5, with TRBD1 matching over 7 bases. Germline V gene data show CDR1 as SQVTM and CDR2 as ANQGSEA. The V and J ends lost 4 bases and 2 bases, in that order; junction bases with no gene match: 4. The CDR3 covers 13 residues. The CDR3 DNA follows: TGCAGCGTTGGGGGGACAGTTCAAGAGACCCAGTACTTC. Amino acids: CSVGGTVQETQYF.

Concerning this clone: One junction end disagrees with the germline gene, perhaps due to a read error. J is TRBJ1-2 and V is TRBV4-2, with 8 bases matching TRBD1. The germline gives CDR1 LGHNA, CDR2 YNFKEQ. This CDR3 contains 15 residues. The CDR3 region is CASSKEAGGGYGYTF. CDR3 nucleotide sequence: TGTGCCAGCAGCAAAGAGGCAGGGGGCGGCTATGGCTACACCTTC.

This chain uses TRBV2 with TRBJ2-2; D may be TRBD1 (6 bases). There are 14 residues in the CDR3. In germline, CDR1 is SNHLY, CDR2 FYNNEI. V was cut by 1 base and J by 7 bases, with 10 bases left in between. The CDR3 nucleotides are TGTGCCAGCAGTGAAGGACAGGACCACGGGGAGCTGTTTTTT. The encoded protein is CASSEGQDHGELFF.

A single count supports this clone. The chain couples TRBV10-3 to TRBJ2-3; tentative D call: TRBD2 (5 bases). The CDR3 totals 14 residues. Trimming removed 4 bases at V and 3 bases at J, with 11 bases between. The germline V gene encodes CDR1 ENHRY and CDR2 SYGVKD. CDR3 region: CAISGWERTDTQYF. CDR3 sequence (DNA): TGTGCCATCAGTGGGTGGGAGAGGACAGATACGCAGTATTTT.

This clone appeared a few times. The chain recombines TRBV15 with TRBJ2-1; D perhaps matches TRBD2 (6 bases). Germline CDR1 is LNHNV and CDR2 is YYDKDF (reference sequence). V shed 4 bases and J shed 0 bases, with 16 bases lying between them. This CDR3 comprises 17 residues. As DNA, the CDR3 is TGTGCCACCAGCAAAGGCGGGGTCGGGAGCTCCTACAATGAGCAGTTCTTC. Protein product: CATSKGGVGSSYNEQFF.

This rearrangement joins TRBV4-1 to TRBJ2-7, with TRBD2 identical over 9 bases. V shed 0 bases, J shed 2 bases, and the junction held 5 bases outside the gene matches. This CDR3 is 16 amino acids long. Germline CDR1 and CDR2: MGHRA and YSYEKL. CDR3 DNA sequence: TGCGCCAGCAGCCAAGAACGGACTAGCGAGCCCTACGAGCAGTACTTC. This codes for CASSQERTSEPYEQYF.

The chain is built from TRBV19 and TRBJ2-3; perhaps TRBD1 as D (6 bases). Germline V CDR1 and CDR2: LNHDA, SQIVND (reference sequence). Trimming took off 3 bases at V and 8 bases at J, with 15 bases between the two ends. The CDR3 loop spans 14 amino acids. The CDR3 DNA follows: TGTGCCAGTAGTATGTACAGGGAAGACGCTACGCAGTATTTT. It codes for CASSMYREDATQYF.

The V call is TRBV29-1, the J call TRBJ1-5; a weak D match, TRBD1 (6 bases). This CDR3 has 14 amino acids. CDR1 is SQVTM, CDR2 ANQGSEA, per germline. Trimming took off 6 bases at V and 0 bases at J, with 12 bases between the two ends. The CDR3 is CSVSTGSSNQPQHF. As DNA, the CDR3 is TGCAGCGTGTCTACAGGGTCTAGCAATCAGCCCCAGCATTTT.

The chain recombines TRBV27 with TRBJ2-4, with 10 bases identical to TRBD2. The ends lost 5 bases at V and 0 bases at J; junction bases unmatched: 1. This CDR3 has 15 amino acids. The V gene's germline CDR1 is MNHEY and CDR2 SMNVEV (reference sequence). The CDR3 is CASSLAGVAKNIQYF. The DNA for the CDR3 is TGTGCCAGCAGTCTAGCGGGAGTAGCCAAAAACATTCAGTACTTC.

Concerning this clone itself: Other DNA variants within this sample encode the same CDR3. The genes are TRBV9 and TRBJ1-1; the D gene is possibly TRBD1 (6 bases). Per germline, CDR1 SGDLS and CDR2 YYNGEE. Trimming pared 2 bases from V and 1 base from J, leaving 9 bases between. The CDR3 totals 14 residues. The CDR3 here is CASSVGQTNTEAFF. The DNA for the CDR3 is TGTGCCAGCAGCGTCGGACAGACGAACACTGAAGCTTTCTTT.

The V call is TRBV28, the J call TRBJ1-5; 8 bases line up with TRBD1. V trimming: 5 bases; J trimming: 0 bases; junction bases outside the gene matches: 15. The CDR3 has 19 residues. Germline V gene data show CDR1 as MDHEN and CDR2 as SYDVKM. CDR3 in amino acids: CASSRRTQRTGLSNQPQHF. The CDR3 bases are TGTGCCAGCAGTCGCCGCACCCAAAGGACAGGGCTTAGCAATCAGCCCCAGCATTTT.

CDR3 coding DNA: TGTGCCAGCAGTTTTTACCGGGACAGGGCCTATCAGCCCCAGCATTTT. Residues: CASSFYRDRAYQPQHF. The rearrangement joins TRBV5-6 to TRBJ1-5, with TRBD1 identical over 9 bases. The junction had 11 bases not matched to a gene; V was cut back by 5 bases and J by 5 bases. This CDR3 has 16 residues. The germline V gene encodes CDR1 SGHDT and CDR2 YYEEEE.

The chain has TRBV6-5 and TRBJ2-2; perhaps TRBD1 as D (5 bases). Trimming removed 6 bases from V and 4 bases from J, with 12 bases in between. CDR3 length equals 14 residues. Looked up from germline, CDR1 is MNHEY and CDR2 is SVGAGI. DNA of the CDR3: TGTGCCAGCAGCCCCGACAGAAGCACCGGGGAGCTGTTTTTT. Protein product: CASSPDRSTGELFF.

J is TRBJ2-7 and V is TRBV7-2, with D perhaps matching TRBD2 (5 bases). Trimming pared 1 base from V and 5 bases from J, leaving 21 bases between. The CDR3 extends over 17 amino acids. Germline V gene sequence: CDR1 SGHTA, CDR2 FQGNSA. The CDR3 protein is CASSLELASPSIHEQYF. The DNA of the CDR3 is TGTGCCAGCAGCTTAGAGCTAGCTTCTCCGTCGATCCACGAGCAGTACTTC.

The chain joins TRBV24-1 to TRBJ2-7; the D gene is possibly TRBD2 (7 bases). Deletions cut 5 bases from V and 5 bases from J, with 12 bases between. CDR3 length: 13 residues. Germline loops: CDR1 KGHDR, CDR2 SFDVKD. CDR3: CATSGGGRNEQYF. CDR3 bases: TGTGCCACCAGTGGGGGGGGGCGCAACGAGCAGTACTTC.

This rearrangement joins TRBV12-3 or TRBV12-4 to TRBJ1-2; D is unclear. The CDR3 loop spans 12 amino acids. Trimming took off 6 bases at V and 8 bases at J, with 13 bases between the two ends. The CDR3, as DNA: TGTGCCAGCAGCCCCCCAACTAGAGGCTACACCTTC. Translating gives CASSPPTRGYTF.